The sequence of this TCR beta chain was determined in a study of graft-versus-host responses after intestinal transplantation. Background on the study: Anti-thymocyte globulin induction preceded two to four years of tacrolimus and steroid maintenance in all recipients.

Sequencing used immunoSEQ multiplex PCR; TCRdb keeps in-frame clones, though not all of them. The profile shows over 55,000 clones, 84% of them singletons. For this clone: Its antigen remains unidentified.

V was cut by 1 base and J by 1 base, with 11 bases left in between. CDR1 and CDR2 (germline): MDHEN, SYDVKM. CDR3 size: 17 residues. The chain recombines TRBV28 with TRBJ2-6; D may be TRBD2 (5 bases). The sequenced sample was unstimulated CD4+ T cells sorted from spleen or lymph node cells, obtained before transplant. This receptor was identified in a human donor who was the organ donor for an intestinal transplant. The CDR3 region is CASSLSISVSGANVLTF. CDR3 coding DNA: TGTGCCAGCAGTTTATCAATTAGCGTATCTGGGGCCAACGTCCTGACTTTC.